One and the same sample provided the 2 T cell receptor beta chains below, sequenced in a study of spatial heterogeneity in lung cancer. The time point denotes: sample taken at primary tumor resection. Whole RNA, which was extracted from tumor, nontumor lung tissue or frozen PBMC, was sequenced without any cell sorting. TCRdb recomputed calls from the 5' RACE reads with MiXCR, one row per CDR3 protein. The sample consists of about 38,000 distinct CDR3 sequences, approximately 7.5% of them appearing once. Sequences were derived from PBMCs, sampled at surgery. Receptor source: a male donor with early-stage non-small cell lung cancer.

This clonotype has a count of ten or more. This sequence joins TRBV2 and TRBJ2-5; perhaps D is TRBD1 or TRBD2 (5 bases each). CDR1 SNHLY and CDR2 FYNNEI come from the germline V gene. This CDR3 has 15 residues. Deletions cut 8 bases from V and 5 bases from J, with 21 bases between. CDR3 DNA sequence: TGTGCCAGCCTCCAAGGGAGAGGGGCAGGGGAGACCCAGTACTTC. It translates to CASLQGRGAGETQYF.

V gene TRBV20-1 combines with J gene TRBJ2-5, with TRBD1 matching 9 bases. The junction had 4 bases not matched to a gene; V was cut back by 5 bases and J by 3 bases. Germline values: CDR1 DFQATT, CDR2 SNEGSKA (reference sequence). This CDR3 spans 13 amino acids. CDR3: CSAPRQGEETQYF. Here the CDR3 DNA reads TGCAGTGCTCCGCGACAGGGGGAAGAGACCCAGTACTTC.